A selection of T cell receptor beta chains follows, all from one sample in a study of blood T cell repertoires in COVID-19. Clones were sequenced by immunoSEQ multiplex PCR, and TCRdb holds only the in-frame ones, with some missing. The table lists roughly 300,000 clones, 87% of them singletons. Material: PBMCs or T cells enriched from blood (not recorded which). All receptors come from a woman aged 25 to 39 who had recovered from COVID-19. CDR3s leave out the opening cysteine and the closing phenylalanine or tryptophan. Fields, in order: J gene, V gene, CDR3 protein.

j_call: TRBJ1-4
v_call: TRBV19
cdr3_aa: ASSGRRVNEKLF

j_call: TRBJ1-5
v_call: TRBV30
cdr3_aa: AWSVGTASNQPQH

j_call: TRBJ1-2
v_call: TRBV19
cdr3_aa: ASYKLGQNYGYT

j_call: TRBJ1-3
v_call: TRBV2
cdr3_aa: ASSPGPGSDTIY

j_call: TRBJ1-2
v_call: TRBV7-8
cdr3_aa: ASSTGPGTVNYGYT

j_call: TRBJ2-5
v_call: TRBV15
cdr3_aa: ATSRDQRETQY

j_call: TRBJ2-1
v_call: TRBV19
cdr3_aa: ASSIRDLADNEQF

j_call: TRBJ1-4
v_call: TRBV3-1/TRBV3-2
cdr3_aa: ASSQTGTANEKLF

j_call: TRBJ1-2
v_call: TRBV10-2
cdr3_aa: ASRTGQINYGYT

j_call: TRBJ1-2
v_call: TRBV11-2
cdr3_aa: ASSLEAGGGYT

j_call: TRBJ2-6
v_call: TRBV5-4
cdr3_aa: ASSLAGGRSGANVLT

j_call: TRBJ1-1
v_call: TRBV5-4
cdr3_aa: ASSLDPGGNTEAF

j_call: TRBJ1-4
v_call: TRBV7-8
cdr3_aa: ASSTSRLVPVEKLF

j_call: TRBJ1-1
v_call: TRBV2
cdr3_aa: ATTTGNTEAF

j_call: TRBJ1-3
v_call: TRBV6-2/TRBV6-3
cdr3_aa: ASSYPTGPSGNTIY

j_call: TRBJ1-2
v_call: TRBV6-5
cdr3_aa: ASIRGVGYGYT

j_call: TRBJ2-1
v_call: TRBV6-2/TRBV6-3
cdr3_aa: ASSYSSQGWEF

j_call: TRBJ2-7
v_call: TRBV6-5
cdr3_aa: ASPWDRGCEQY

j_call: TRBJ1-2
v_call: TRBV30
cdr3_aa: AWSSVHGGYT

j_call: TRBJ1-2
v_call: TRBV5-1
cdr3_aa: ASSFFGVGASLYGYT

j_call: TRBJ2-7
v_call: TRBV6-1
cdr3_aa: ASSEVGGGANEQY

j_call: TRBJ2-2
v_call: TRBV23-1
cdr3_aa: ASRAGNTGELF

j_call: TRBJ1-1
v_call: TRBV12-3/TRBV12-4
cdr3_aa: ASSPGRGEAF

j_call: TRBJ1-6
v_call: TRBV6-1
cdr3_aa: ASSAPVGGKSSYNSPLH

j_call: TRBJ1-6
v_call: TRBV25-1
cdr3_aa: ASSEVAAPSPLH

j_call: TRBJ1-2
v_call: TRBV3-1/TRBV3-2
cdr3_aa: ASSLRAGTADYGYT